The 19 T cell receptor beta chains below were found in one sample sequenced in a study of chemoradiotherapy in HPV16-positive cancers. The assay was immunoSEQ multiplex PCR, and TCRdb's table has in-frame clones only and misses some. The sample has over 300 clones, 82% seen once; the top ten hold around 15%. This specimen was tumor tissue, taken from a patient who underwent chemoradiotherapy. Source of these receptors: a human donor with HPV-associated anogenital cancer.

For this clone: The sample contains more than one DNA sequence encoding this CDR3. The chain couples TRBV6-6 to TRBJ1-1; tentatively, D is TRBD1 (5 bases). This CDR3 has 13 residues. Germline CDR1 reads MNHNY; CDR2 reads SVGAGI (reference sequence). V lost 7 bases and J 6 bases, leaving 15 bases between the germline ends. The CDR3 DNA follows: TGTGCCAGCACCATCGGCCAGGGCCCTGAAGCTTTCTTT. It is translated as CASTIGQGPEAFF.

This rearrangement joins TRBV15 to TRBJ2-3, with D perhaps assigned TRBD1 or TRBD2 (5 bases each). Trimming shortened V by 5 bases and J by 0 bases, and 12 bases separated the two germline ends. Germline V gene lookup returns CDR1 LNHNV and CDR2 YYDKDF (reference sequence). CDR3 length: 15 residues. The CDR3: CATSPGRASTDTQYF. DNA for the CDR3: TGTGCCACCAGCCCAGGGCGGGCCAGCACAGATACGCAGTATTTT.

This clone was detected once. The chain employs TRBV7-6 and TRBJ1-2; possibly TRBD1 for D (5 bases). Germline V lookup: CDR1 SGHVS, CDR2 FNYEAQ. The CDR3 loop spans 13 amino acids. V lost 5 bases and J lost 0, with 7 bases in between. The CDR3 protein is CASSPGPNYGYTF. The CDR3 DNA sequence: TGTGCCAGCAGCCCGGGACCTAACTATGGCTACACCTTC. Full variable domain (remainder filled in from reference TRBV7-6 and TRBJ1-2): GAGVSQSPRYKVTKRGQDVALRCDPISGHVSLYWYRQALGQGPEFLTYFNYEAQQDKSGLPNDRFSAERPEGSISTLTIQRTEQRDSAMYRCASSPGPNYGYTFGSGTRLTVV.

The chain combines TRBV23-1 with TRBJ1-3; D remains unclear. TRBV23-1 is an ORF for which the function is uncertain. The CDR3 sequence is 20 residues long. The ends were cut back, 8 bases at V and 8 bases at J, with 37 bases in the middle. CDR3 loop: CASVQSISFSAGLNRDTIYF. CDR3 nucleotide sequence: TGCGCCAGCGTGCAGTCAATTAGTTTTTCTGCGGGCCTAAACCGGGACACCATATATTTT.

This sequence joins TRBV6-5 and TRBJ1-1; weak D call: TRBD1 (5 bases). Trimming shortened V by 2 bases and J by 2 bases, and 15 bases separated the two germline ends. This CDR3 region has 16 residues. Germline V gives CDR1 MNHEY, CDR2 SVGAGI. CDR3 protein: CASSYRPWQGNTEAFF. CDR3 coding DNA: TGTGCCAGCAGTTACCGACCGTGGCAGGGAAACACTGAAGCTTTCTTT.

The gene calls are TRBV11-3 and TRBJ2-3; no definite D call. Germline V CDR1 and CDR2: SGHNT, YENEEA. V lost 5 bases to trimming and J lost 4 bases, with 7 bases between them. The CDR3 is made up of 12 amino acids. CDR3 DNA sequence: TGTGCCAGCAGCAAAATCGCAGATACGCAGTATTTT. This gives the protein CASSKIADTQYF.

The V gene is TRBV9, the J gene TRBJ2-3, with 12 bases identical to TRBD2. V lost 0 bases to trimming and J lost 0 bases; unmatched junction nucleotides: 11. This CDR3 is 20 amino acids long. CDR1 is SGDLS and CDR2 is YYNGEE in the germline V gene. CDR3 in DNA: TGTGCCAGCAGCGTAGGGCGACTAGCGGGGGCGAATTCTAGCACAGATACGCAGTATTTT. Amino acids: CASSVGRLAGANSSTDTQYF.

This chain uses TRBV7-2 with TRBJ1-1, with D perhaps TRBD1 (5 bases). CDR1 SGHTA and CDR2 FQGNSA come from the germline V gene. This CDR3 is 14 amino acids long. V lost 6 bases and J 6 bases, leaving 17 bases between the germline ends. The CDR3 DNA reads TGTGCCAGCAGAAGAGGGGTTACTGGGGCTGAAGCTTTCTTT. It translates to CASRRGVTGAEAFF.

This clone was observed a handful of times. The chain is built from TRBV30 and TRBJ1-1; D ambiguous. This CDR3 comprises 13 residues. Trimming shortened V by 0 bases and J by 6 bases, and 11 bases separated the two germline ends. Germline V gene data show CDR1 as GTSNPN and CDR2 as SVGIG (reference sequence). The CDR3 DNA sequence: TGTGCCTGGAGTGTTCTGGGGATGGCTGAAGCTTTCTTT. It is translated as CAWSVLGMAEAFF.

The CDR3 loop is CASSVVTTTDTQYF. CDR3 sequence (DNA): TGTGCCAGCAGCGTAGTGACTACAACAGATACGCAGTATTTT. The V gene is TRBV9, the J gene TRBJ2-3; tentatively, D is TRBD2 (5 bases). This CDR3 spans 14 amino acids. The V and J ends lost 0 bases and 3 bases respectively, with 8 bases between them. Germline V gives CDR1 SGDLS, CDR2 YYNGEE.

This clone was found a few times. The gene calls are TRBV14 and TRBJ2-3, with 12 bases aligning to TRBD2. The CDR3 runs 16 residues. The V segment lost 3 bases and the J segment 4 bases; nucleotides outside the gene matches: 5. Per the germline V gene, CDR1 is SGHDN and CDR2 is FVKESK. The CDR3 DNA is TGTGCCAGCAGCCAGCTACTAGCGGGGGGACCAGATACGCAGTATTTT. It yields the protein CASSQLLAGGPDTQYF.

This sequence joins TRBV30 and TRBJ1-1, with D possibly TRBD1 on 6 matching bases. This CDR3 has 15 amino acids. Trimming removed 0 bases from V and 5 bases from J, with 16 bases in between. From germline, CDR1 is GTSNPN and CDR2 SVGIG (reference sequence). The CDR3 protein is CAWSVGVRGATEAFF. The CDR3 DNA reads as TGTGCCTGGAGTGTTGGGGTTCGGGGGGCGACTGAAGCTTTCTTT.

V gene TRBV4-3 combines with J gene TRBJ1-2; 7 bases agree with TRBD1. The CDR3 is 13 amino acids. CDR1 LGHNA and CDR2 YSLEER come from the germline V gene. V shed 4 bases and J 5 bases; nucleotides not matched to a gene: 4. For the CDR3, the DNA is TGCGCCAGCAGCCGCAGGGGGGGGTATGGCTACACCTTC. This encodes CASSRRGGYGYTF.

The V call is TRBV6-1, the J call TRBJ2-2; 10 bases line up with TRBD1. The CDR3 covers 15 residues. Germline V gives CDR1 MNHNS, CDR2 SASEGT. V lost 3 bases and J lost 5; bases outside the gene matches: 3. The CDR3 region is CASSEGQGMTGELFF. Written as DNA, the CDR3 is TGTGCCAGCAGTGAGGGACAGGGGATGACCGGGGAGCTGTTTTTT.

The gene calls are TRBV5-1 and TRBJ2-4, with a possible D match to TRBD2 (5 bases). The CDR3 length is 13 residues. V was clipped by 7 bases and J by 5 bases, with 13 bases between them. Germline CDR1 is SGHRS and CDR2 is YFSETQ. CDR3 sequence: CASHVTGENIQYF. The DNA of the CDR3 is TGCGCCAGCCACGTAACCGGGGAAAACATTCAGTACTTC. Full variable domain (outside the CDR3, taken from reference TRBV5-1 and TRBJ2-4): KAGVTQTPRYLIKTRGQQVTLSCSPISGHRSVSWYQQTPGQGLQFLFEYFSETQRNKGNFPGRFSGRQFSNSRSEMNVSTLELGDSALYLCASHVTGENIQYFGAGTRLSVL.

V gene TRBV11-2 combines with J gene TRBJ2-7; D ambiguous. The V end was cut by 1 base, the J end by 1 base, with 5 bases between. Germline values: CDR1 SGHAT, CDR2 FQNNGV. The CDR3 length is 13 residues. The DNA of the CDR3 is TGTGCCAGCAGCTTAGGCCCTTCCTACGAGCAGTACTTC. This encodes CASSLGPSYEQYF.

The rearrangement joins TRBV27 to TRBJ2-2; D gene ambiguous. V lost 5 bases and J lost 4, with 5 bases in between. The CDR3 length is 12 residues. Germline CDR1 is MNHEY and CDR2 is SMNVEV (reference sequence). The CDR3 region has the DNA TGTGCCAGCAGTCTACCCACCGGGGAGCTGTTTTTT. Amino acid sequence: CASSLPTGELFF.

The chain has TRBV19 and TRBJ1-5; D unclear. CDR1 and CDR2 from the germline V gene are LNHDA and SQIVND (reference sequence). Trimming left V 4 bases short and J 2 bases short, with 12 bases between. The CDR3 totals 15 residues. The CDR3 is CASSKGAFGNQPQHF. Written as DNA, the CDR3 is TGTGCCAGTAGTAAAGGAGCGTTCGGCAATCAGCCCCAGCATTTT.

The rearrangement uses TRBV10-3 and TRBJ1-2; TRBD1 is a possible D gene (5 bases). The V and J ends lost 7 bases and 7 bases respectively, with 13 bases between them. The CDR3 consists of 12 residues. In germline, CDR1 is ENHRY, CDR2 SYGVKD. The CDR3 sequence: CAITETGLGYTF. As DNA, the CDR3 is TGTGCCATCACGGAAACAGGTCTTGGCTACACCTTC.